This T cell receptor (beta chain) came from a study of CD8 T cells in ankylosing spondylitis. Whole-study findings and limits: Within peripheral blood, clones linked to disease were CD8+ and relatively rare. Matched ankylosing spondylitis synovial fluid reportedly contained a significantly enriched population of disease-linked clones. It appeared that ankylosing spondylitis blood was characterized by a TCR beta motif of seven or eight highly homologous variants.

Many counts were recorded for this clonotype. The antigen is not known. The authors made TCR beta libraries by quantitative 5'-RACE with molecular barcodes. Via MiXCR, TCRdb re-called the 5' RACE reads, giving one row per CDR3 protein. The sample holds 150,000 to 200,000 distinct CDR3 sequences; roughly 18% are singletons and the top ten take 3.5% to 5%. V was trimmed by 0 bases and J by 8 bases, leaving 14 bases between them. The CDR3 is made up of 14 amino acids. Germline-derived CDR1 and CDR2 are SGHKS and YYEKEE (reference sequence). The chain carries TRBV5-5 and TRBJ1-1; D unresolved. This TCR was recovered from a male donor aged 10-30 years with ankylosing spondylitis or in good health (not recorded which). Sequencing input: blood, either unsorted or a sorted T cell fraction (not recorded which). The CDR3 nucleotides are TGTGCCAGCAGCTTGGGGACCTCTCGGGGAGAAGCTTTCTTT. It encodes CASSLGTSRGEAFF. The whole variable domain, remainder taken from reference TRBV5-5 and TRBJ1-1, is DAGVTQSPTHLIKTRGQQVTLRCSPISGHKSVSWYQQVLGQGPQFIFQYYEKEERGRGNFPDRFSARQFPNYSSELNVNALLLGDSALYLCASSLGTSRGEAFFGQGTRLTVV.